This T cell receptor beta chain was recovered during a study of cytomegalovirus exposure and HLA in healthy donors. The overall study: The same platform was used for the 100 to 150 validation repertoires and the 500 to 700 first-cohort repertoires, a later analysis reported. General study points: It was found in a later analysis that first-cohort TCR clusters tended to co-occur in the 120 validation repertoires. Most TCR sequences showed up rarely, but some public TCRs showed up in many donors.

The donors were members of the 120-subject validation cohort (separate from the roughly 700-subject first cohort). The protocol was immunoSEQ multiplex PCR, while the TCRdb copy is restricted to in-frame clones and leaves out a portion. The sample lists more than 250,000 clones, roughly nine tenths occurring once. As to this clone: The antigen remains unidentified.

Sequencing was carried out using PBMCs. This TCR was recovered from a woman aged 30 to 39 in good health and CMV-seropositive.

This CDR3 reads CASSLLTGGEQYF. The CDR3 nucleotides read TGTGCCAGCAGTCTCTTGACAGGGGGCGAGCAGTACTTC. This chain links TRBV28 with TRBJ2-7; the match to TRBD1 covers 9 bases. Looked up from germline, CDR1 is MDHEN and CDR2 is SYDVKM. V was clipped by 5 bases and J by 6 bases; unmatched bases: 5. The CDR3 totals 13 residues.